The 29 T cell receptor beta chains in this list originate from one sample, sequenced in a study of vaccination and CD4 T cells after COVID-19 (dated by TCRdb to 2022 to 2024). Their antigens are not known. The library came from PCR. The data were produced on an Illumina iSeq 100. DNA from cultured CD4+ T cells was subjected to TCR sequencing with the Oncomine TCR Beta short-read assay at the Johns Hopkins FTIC core. Using fastp at Q25 and MiXCR, TCRdb reprocessed the public reads and kept productive beta chains. All rows with the same CDR3 protein become a single entry with the most common DNA and genes. The sample yields 13,000 or so distinct CDR3 sequences; 25% to 30% were counted once. About 29% of the sample comes from the top ten. Read against the paper, the sample's treatment or condition label means: roughly ten-day PBMC culture with coronavirus spike peptide pools or control peptides (ViraFEST assay).

Sample: CD4+ T cells from blood, cultured in vitro, taken before SARS-CoV-2 vaccination. The receptors originated from a human donor who received a COVID-19 vaccine.

The chain joins TRBV19 to TRBJ1-4; D unclear. Germline values: CDR1 LNHDA, CDR2 SQIVND (reference sequence). This CDR3 has 17 residues. Trimming cost V 0 bases and J 3 bases, with 14 bases left between them. The CDR3 region is CASSIESRSSANEKLFF. CDR3 DNA sequence: TGTGCCAGTAGTATAGAGTCCAGGTCGTCGGCTAATGAAAAACTGTTTTTT.

This clonotype was picked up a small number of times. The chain links TRBV20-1 to TRBJ1-5, with D maybe TRBD1 (5 bases). CDR1 and CDR2 (germline): DFQATT, SNEGSKA (reference sequence). This CDR3 spans 14 amino acids. V dropped 3 bases and J dropped 4 bases, with 13 bases sitting between them. As DNA, the CDR3 is TGCAGTGCTAGTTGGGGCAGACCTAATCAGCCCCAGCATTTT. Translating it yields CSASWGRPNQPQHF.

This clonotype turned up a few times. This chain uses TRBV10-3 with TRBJ2-7, with D maybe TRBD1 (5 bases). Germline CDR1 ENHRY, CDR2 SYGVKD. The CDR3 spans 13 residues. V was cut by 6 bases and J by 0 bases, with 9 bases left in between. The CDR3 nucleotides read TGTGCCATCAGCCCAGGGAACTCCTACGAGCAGTACTTC. This sequence encodes CAISPGNSYEQYF.

This clonotype was observed a few times. This chain uses TRBV7-3 with TRBJ1-1; 7 nucleotides match TRBD1. The CDR3 consists of 15 residues. From germline, CDR1 is SGHTA and CDR2 FQGTGA. With V trimmed by 1 base and J by 3 bases, 5 bases remained unmatched. CDR3 nucleotides: TGTGCCAGCAGCTTAAGGAGGGGGCTGGACACTGAAGCTTTCTTT. It is translated as CASSLRRGLDTEAFF.

As concerns this clonotype: A read error may explain this, as a much larger clone is one base away. The rearrangement uses TRBV25-1 and TRBJ2-2; D not certain. CDR3 length: 14 residues. In germline, CDR1 is MGHDK, CDR2 SYGVNS. CDR3 residues: CASSVTPNIGELFF. The CDR3 DNA is TGTGCCAGCAGTGTGACACCGAACATCGGGGAGCTGTTTTTT.

V usage is TRBV29-1 and J usage is TRBJ1-4, with 7 bases aligning to TRBD1. The CDR3 is 11 residues long. Germline lookup yields CDR1 SQVTM and CDR2 ANQGSEA. V shed 7 bases, J shed 6 bases, and the junction held 2 bases outside the gene matches. This CDR3 is CSAGGDEKLFF. CDR3 nucleotide sequence: TGCAGCGCAGGGGGGGATGAAAAACTGTTTTTT.

The V call is TRBV18, the J call TRBJ2-3; D call uncertain. The CDR3 loop spans 12 amino acids. CDR1 is KGHSH, CDR2 LQKENI, per germline. Trimming pared 4 bases from V and 4 bases from J, leaving 6 bases between. CDR3 DNA: TGTGCCAGCTCACTAGCTCCAGATACGCAGTATTTT. Translation: CASSLAPDTQYF.

In this sample, this clonotype turned up a few times. The rearrangement links TRBV20-1 to TRBJ2-3; possibly TRBD2 for D (5 bases). The germline V and J ends were trimmed by 5 bases and 4 bases, with 13 bases remaining between them. Germline lookup yields CDR1 DFQATT and CDR2 SNEGSKA (reference sequence). This CDR3 has 13 amino acids. The CDR3 region is CSAQRHGADTQYF. The CDR3 bases are TGCAGTGCTCAGAGACACGGGGCAGATACGCAGTATTTT.

This clonotype is classed as large (0.1 to 1%). The chain couples TRBV24-1 to TRBJ2-5, with D hard to call. V was shortened by 2 bases and J by 5 bases, with 14 bases between the two germline ends. The CDR3 spans 15 residues. CDR1 is KGHDR, CDR2 SFDVKD, per germline. The CDR3 DNA reads as TGTGCCACCAGTGATTCCACTTTACTTTCGGAGACCCAGTACTTC. Translated, it gives CATSDSTLLSETQYF.

This chain joins TRBV14 and TRBJ1-4; D is undetermined. V dropped 0 bases and J dropped 5 bases, with 7 bases sitting between them. This CDR3 comprises 14 residues. Germline assignment: CDR1 SGHDN and CDR2 FVKESK. CDR3 residues: CASSQDHLNEKLFF. CDR3 DNA: TGTGCCAGCAGCCAAGATCATTTGAATGAAAAACTGTTTTTT.

The table lists this clonotype with a count of one. V gene TRBV2 combines with J gene TRBJ1-6; 9 bases match TRBD1. Trimming took 2 bases from V and 6 from J; bases not matched to a gene: 2. The CDR3 contains 15 residues. Germline CDR1 and CDR2: SNHLY and FYNNEI. CDR3 nucleotides: TGTGCCAGCAGTGAACAGGGACAGGGTAATTCACCCCTCCACTTT. Translation gives CASSEQGQGNSPLHF.

The genes are TRBV9 and TRBJ1-2; 8 bases agree with TRBD1. Germline assignment: CDR1 SGDLS and CDR2 YYNGEE. J was trimmed by 5 bases and V by 0 bases; bases with no gene match: 6. The CDR3 is 15 residues long. CDR3 sequence: CASSVGQGARYGYTF. CDR3 coding DNA: TGTGCCAGCAGCGTAGGTCAGGGGGCGAGGTATGGCTACACCTTC.

The chain couples TRBV10-1 to TRBJ1-6, with no clear D. The germline V and J ends were trimmed by 4 bases and 7 bases, with 8 bases remaining between them. This CDR3 is built from 13 residues. CDR1 and CDR2 from the germline V gene are WNHNN and SYGVQD (reference sequence). This chain's CDR3 is CASSVKQNSPLHF. The CDR3 DNA reads TGCGCCAGCAGTGTTAAACAGAATTCACCCCTCCACTTT.

In its sample, this clonotype was seen a few times. This chain joins TRBV11-2 and TRBJ1-2, with 9 bases identical to TRBD1. With V trimmed by 5 bases and J by 7 bases, 23 bases remained unmatched. The length of the CDR3 is 19 residues. The germline V gene encodes CDR1 SGHAT and CDR2 FQNNGV. The DNA of the CDR3 is TGTGCCAGCAGCCGTAAGGGCGAGACAGGGGGACCCTTTGATCGTGGCTACACCTTC. Protein sequence: CASSRKGETGGPFDRGYTF.

This sequence joins TRBV10-3 and TRBJ1-4, with D maybe TRBD1 (6 bases). CDR3 length: 16 residues. The V gene lost 4 bases and the J gene lost 3 bases, with 15 bases spanning the gap. Germline loops: CDR1 ENHRY, CDR2 SYGVKD. The CDR3 is CAISAGGGLANEKLFF. In DNA, the CDR3 is TGTGCCATCAGTGCCGGGGGCGGATTGGCTAATGAAAAACTGTTTTTT.

This clonotype came up a few times. V is TRBV25-1 and J is TRBJ1-2; maybe TRBD1 (5 bases). The germline CDR1 and CDR2 sequences are MGHDK and SYGVNS. V gave up 3 bases and J gave up 8 bases, with 13 bases separating them. This CDR3 region has 13 residues. Written as DNA, the CDR3 is TGTGCCAGCAGTGACTTAGGGGCGCGGGGCTACACCTTC. This codes for CASSDLGARGYTF.

The chain links TRBV28 to TRBJ1-2; a possible D gene is TRBD1 (6 bases). CDR1 and CDR2 from the germline V gene are MDHEN and SYDVKM. The V end was cut by 3 bases, the J end by 10 bases, with 21 bases between. The CDR3 sequence is 15 residues long. Written as DNA, the CDR3 is TGTGCCAGCAGTTTGGTAGGTCCCAGGACAGCCACCTACACCTTC. This encodes CASSLVGPRTATYTF.

Sample share makes this clonotype medium-sized. This chain connects TRBV7-9 to TRBJ1-1; D remains ambiguous. The length of the CDR3 is 14 residues. The germline V and J ends were trimmed by 3 bases and 4 bases, with 12 bases remaining between them. Per the germline V gene, CDR1 is SEHNR and CDR2 is FQNEAQ (reference sequence). The CDR3 region is CASSLMGSGTEAFF. The DNA of the CDR3 is TGTGCCAGCAGCTTGATGGGCTCGGGCACTGAAGCTTTCTTT.

This clonotype is categorized as medium-sized. The CDR3 nucleotides read TGTGCCCAACAGGGACAGATAGCCTATAGCAATCAGCCCCAGCATTTT. Protein sequence: CAQQGQIAYSNQPQHF. The chain links TRBV6-1 to TRBJ1-5, with 7 bases aligning to TRBD1. The V segment lost 11 bases and the J segment 0 bases; nucleotides outside the gene matches: 13. The CDR3 loop spans 16 amino acids. Germline V gene sequence: CDR1 MNHNS, CDR2 SASEGT.

The chain employs TRBV12-3 or TRBV12-4 and TRBJ2-1; tentatively, D is TRBD1 (8 bases). This CDR3 spans 15 amino acids. The V end lost 2 bases, the J end lost 4 bases, and 12 bases lay between the germline ends. The CDR3 DNA is TGTGCCAGCAGTTTAAGCGGGACAGGATACAATGAGCAGTTCTTC. It yields the protein CASSLSGTGYNEQFF.

The chain combines TRBV4-1 with TRBJ2-1, with D maybe TRBD2 (6 bases). The germline V gene encodes CDR1 MGHRA and CDR2 YSYEKL. The CDR3 has 16 amino acids. Trimming stripped 0 bases from V and 3 bases from J, with 12 bases between. The CDR3 region is CASSQDSGTYYNEQFF. The CDR3 DNA sequence: TGCGCCAGCAGCCAAGATAGCGGCACCTACTACAATGAGCAGTTCTTC.

This clonotype was detected a few times. This sequence joins TRBV20-1 and TRBJ2-3; D remains unclear. The CDR3 is made up of 14 amino acids. Germline assignment: CDR1 DFQATT and CDR2 SNEGSKA (reference sequence). V was cut by 6 bases and J by 1 base, with 14 bases left in between. The CDR3 protein is CSAMPGSRTDTQYF. The CDR3 DNA sequence: TGCAGTGCGATGCCCGGGTCCCGCACAGATACGCAGTATTTT.

This clonotype has a handful of counts. J is TRBJ2-6 and V is TRBV6-1, with TRBD1 matching over 9 bases. CDR1 MNHNS and CDR2 SASEGT come from the germline V gene. The CDR3 covers 15 residues. The J segment lost 13 bases and the V segment lost 6 bases, leaving 13 bases of the junction unmatched. This CDR3 is CASRPGQGKSGVLTF. The DNA of the CDR3 is TGTGCCAGCAGACCGGGACAGGGAAAATCAGGGGTCCTGACTTTC.

This clonotype was counted only a few times. This chain uses TRBV6-5 with TRBJ1-1; D uncertain. The CDR3 covers 13 residues. V lost 6 bases and J 4 bases, leaving 12 bases between the germline ends. The germline V gene has CDR1 MNHEY and CDR2 SVGAGI. The CDR3 here is CASSSSVGTEAFF. CDR3 in DNA: TGTGCCAGCAGCTCCTCGGTAGGCACTGAAGCTTTCTTT.

The chain combines TRBV12-3 or TRBV12-4 with TRBJ2-4; perhaps TRBD2 as D (7 bases). This CDR3 comprises 16 residues. V dropped 5 bases and J dropped 9 bases, with 23 bases sitting between them. The CDR3 sequence is CASSGPGGRRGGIQYF. The CDR3 coding sequence is TGTGCCAGCAGTGGTCCCGGGGGGCGACGGGGAGGCATTCAGTACTTC.

In this sample, this clonotype turned up a few times. The chain employs TRBV20-1 and TRBJ2-3; TRBD2 aligns across 12 bases. The CDR3 consists of 17 residues. CDR1 and CDR2 (germline): DFQATT, SNEGSKA (reference sequence). Trimming took 6 bases from V and 4 from J; bases not matched to a gene: 14. CDR3 residues: CSARTSGVWATPDTQYF. The CDR3, as DNA: TGCAGTGCGAGGACTAGCGGGGTCTGGGCCACTCCAGATACGCAGTATTTT.

The count of this clonotype is one. The chain uses TRBV28 and TRBJ2-1; D is tentatively TRBD1 or TRBD2 (6 bases each). Trimming left V 3 bases short and J 3 bases short, with 12 bases between. The CDR3 has 15 amino acids. CDR1 MDHEN and CDR2 SYDVKM come from the germline V gene. CDR3: CASSFRGEGYNEQFF. DNA for the CDR3: TGTGCCAGCAGTTTTAGGGGGGAAGGCTACAATGAGCAGTTCTTC.

This rearrangement joins TRBV10-1 to TRBJ1-1; possible D gene TRBD1, 5 bases. CDR3 length: 14 amino acids. V gave up 2 bases and J gave up 5 bases, with 12 bases separating them. Germline values: CDR1 WNHNN, CDR2 SYGVQD (reference sequence). The CDR3 loop reads CASSEGRGRTEAFF. The CDR3 DNA is TGCGCCAGCAGTGAGGGGAGGGGTAGGACTGAAGCTTTCTTT.

J is TRBJ1-5 and V is TRBV2; D is ambiguous. CDR3 length: 16 residues. Germline-derived CDR1 and CDR2 are SNHLY and FYNNEI. Trimming shortened V by 2 bases and J by 3 bases, and 14 bases separated the two germline ends. The CDR3 DNA reads as TGTGCCAGCAGTGAAATCCCCAGGAGATCCAATCAGCCCCAGCATTTT. Amino acids: CASSEIPRRSNQPQHF.